Sequencing of this T cell receptor beta chain was carried out in a study of blood T cell repertoires in COVID-19. Turning to the study itself: Samples representing acute and convalescent COVID-19 were sourced from the United States, Italy and Spain. PBMCs, B-cell-depleted T cells, or T cells provided the cDNA or gDNA that made up the material.

Original data processing: Reference gene primer amplification yielded estimated nucleated cell counts. Using immunoSEQ multiplex PCR, the repertoire was profiled, and TCRdb retains in-frame clones only, with some absent. Clone size and the V and J calls come from that table; the DNA yielded D and trimming. The data contain tens of thousands of clones, 90% of them singletons. The CDR3 runs to 15 residues. Deletions cut 4 bases from V and 7 bases from J, with 19 bases between. The germline gives CDR1 MGHRA, CDR2 YSYEKL. This clone was counted a few times. Sequenced sample: peripheral blood. V gene TRBV4-1 combines with J gene TRBJ1-2; D perhaps matches TRBD1 (6 bases). This clonotype was obtained from a woman aged 80 or over with active COVID-19. CDR3 loop: CASSLERGGPGGYTF. CDR3 DNA sequence: TGCGCCAGCAGCCTCGAACGGGGGGGGCCTGGTGGCTACACCTTC.